This TCR beta chain was profiled in a study of OX40 agonist ivuxolimab in advanced cancers. Across the whole study: An agonistic anti-OX40 (CD134) antibody, ivuxolimab, was used to treat the patients.

Autoimmune disease history or systemic immunosuppression led to patient exclusion. Germline assignment: CDR1 GTSNPN and CDR2 SVGIG (reference sequence). The CDR3 is 10 residues long. The V gene lost 5 bases and the J gene lost 9 bases, with 8 bases spanning the gap. Repertoires were generated with immunoSEQ multiplex PCR, while TCRdb's copy carries only in-frame clones and drops some. The sample shows over 35,000 clones, about 88% of them seen only once. The chain joins TRBV30 to TRBJ2-1, with D possibly being TRBD2 (5 bases). The material sequenced was CD4+ or CD8+ T cells sorted from blood, taken in a trial of the OX40 agonist ivuxolimab. This TCR was recovered from an adult with an advanced solid tumor such as melanoma, head and neck, liver or kidney cancer. In nucleotides, the CDR3 is TGTGCCTGGGGGGAGACTGAGCAGTTCTTC. This translates into CAWGETEQFF.